Listed below are T cell receptor beta chains from one sample, sequenced in a study of T-cell reconstitution after alpha-beta-depleted transplantation in children. TCRdb recomputed calls from the PCR reads with MiXCR, one row per CDR3 protein. Of around 450,000 distinct CDR3 sequences listed, roughly two fifths are singletons. The sequenced sample was PBMCs, obtained before TCRalphabeta/CD19-depleted stem cell transplant. These TCRs come from a girl aged 2-9 years with aplastic anemia, due to receive a stem cell transplant. Both conserved end residues are part of each CDR3. The order of the fields is CDR3 protein, CDR3 DNA, D gene, clone size, J gene, V gene. The D gene is left open where the match is weak. Expanded clones are given a class, and other clones once, few, many or no size at all.

CDR3aa: CSVGGRNEQFF
CDR3nt: TGCAGCGTTGGGGGCCGGAATGAGCAGTTCTTC
d_gene: NA
abundance: NA
j_gene: TRBJ2-1
v_gene: TRBV29-1

CDR3aa: CASSYNADTQYF
CDR3nt: TGTGCCAGCAGCTACAATGCAGATACGCAGTATTTT
d_gene: NA
abundance: many
j_gene: TRBJ2-3
v_gene: TRBV12-3/TRBV12-4

CDR3aa: CASSPIDPGGRNEQFF
CDR3nt: TGTGCCAGCAGCCCCATAGACCCCGGGGGACGCAATGAGCAGTTCTTC
d_gene: NA
abundance: NA
j_gene: TRBJ2-1
v_gene: TRBV11-2

CDR3aa: CASSKGGSQPQHF
CDR3nt: TGTGCCAGCTCAAAAGGGGGGAGTCAGCCCCAGCATTTT
d_gene: NA
abundance: few
j_gene: TRBJ1-5
v_gene: TRBV6-1

CDR3aa: CASNWEGANTGELFF
CDR3nt: TGTGCCAGTAACTGGGAGGGCGCGAACACCGGGGAGCTGTTTTTT
d_gene: TRBD2
abundance: NA
j_gene: TRBJ2-2
v_gene: TRBV28

CDR3aa: CASRETQYF
CDR3nt: TGTGCCAGCAGAGAGACCCAGTACTTC
d_gene: NA
abundance: NA
j_gene: TRBJ2-5
v_gene: TRBV7-7

CDR3aa: CSGSSGRSSNEQFF
CDR3nt: TGCAGTGGGTCTAGCGGGAGGTCGAGTAATGAGCAGTTCTTC
d_gene: TRBD2
abundance: many
j_gene: TRBJ2-1
v_gene: TRBV20-1

CDR3aa: CASSPSTMRSGGPTDTQYF
CDR3nt: TGTGCCAGCAGCCCCTCTACCATGCGTAGCGGGGGGCCCACAGATACGCAGTATTTT
d_gene: TRBD2
abundance: NA
j_gene: TRBJ2-3
v_gene: TRBV6-1

CDR3aa: CASSLGIGRSQETQYF
CDR3nt: TGCGCCAGCAGCTTGGGAATTGGGCGGAGTCAAGAGACCCAGTACTTC
d_gene: NA
abundance: many
j_gene: TRBJ2-5
v_gene: TRBV5-1

CDR3aa: CASSVGWSSGISTDTQYF
CDR3nt: TGTGCCAGCAGCGTCGGGTGGTCTAGCGGGATCAGCACAGATACGCAGTATTTT
d_gene: TRBD2
abundance: NA
j_gene: TRBJ2-3
v_gene: TRBV7-2

CDR3aa: CSATLRAYEQYF
CDR3nt: TGCAGTGCTACTTTGAGGGCTTACGAGCAGTACTTC
d_gene: NA
abundance: NA
j_gene: TRBJ2-7
v_gene: TRBV20-1

CDR3aa: CASSEGGGRVVTQYF
CDR3nt: TGTGCCAGCAGTGAAGGAGGGGGCCGGGTTGTGACCCAGTACTTC
d_gene: TRBD1
abundance: NA
j_gene: TRBJ2-5
v_gene: TRBV6-1

CDR3aa: CAISEDRAGYTF
CDR3nt: TGTGCCATCAGTGAAGATAGGGCTGGCTACACCTTC
d_gene: NA
abundance: NA
j_gene: TRBJ1-2
v_gene: TRBV10-3

CDR3aa: CASSSFDRAGYGYTF
CDR3nt: TGTGCCAGCAGTTCCTTCGACAGGGCTGGCTATGGCTACACCTTC
d_gene: TRBD1
abundance: NA
j_gene: TRBJ1-2
v_gene: TRBV6-5

CDR3aa: CASSRISQGGIGELFF
CDR3nt: TGCGCCAGCAGCCGAATAAGCCAGGGGGGTATCGGGGAGCTGTTTTTT
d_gene: NA
abundance: once
j_gene: TRBJ2-2
v_gene: TRBV5-1

CDR3aa: CASRGTSDSTDTQYF
CDR3nt: TGTGCCAGTCGCGGGACTAGCGATAGCACAGATACGCAGTATTTT
d_gene: TRBD2
abundance: NA
j_gene: TRBJ2-3
v_gene: TRBV6-1

CDR3aa: CASSFRDQGSNEQYF
CDR3nt: TGTGCCAGCAGCTTCCGGGACCAAGGCAGCAACGAGCAGTACTTC
d_gene: NA
abundance: NA
j_gene: TRBJ2-7
v_gene: TRBV7-2

CDR3aa: CASSPGLVGYEQYF
CDR3nt: TGTGCCAGCAGCCCGGGACTAGTAGGCTACGAGCAGTACTTC
d_gene: TRBD2
abundance: few
j_gene: TRBJ2-7
v_gene: TRBV5-5

CDR3aa: CSARPGPGGDSPLHF
CDR3nt: TGCAGTGCTAGACCTGGGCCAGGGGGCGATTCACCCCTCCACTTT
d_gene: TRBD1
abundance: NA
j_gene: TRBJ1-6
v_gene: TRBV20-1

CDR3aa: CASSFSRTSPTGELFF
CDR3nt: TGTGCCAGCAGTTTTTCAAGGACTAGTCCCACCGGGGAGCTGTTTTTT
d_gene: TRBD2
abundance: few
j_gene: TRBJ2-2
v_gene: TRBV12-3/TRBV12-4

CDR3aa: CSARSPGTKRDEQYF
CDR3nt: TGCAGTGCTAGATCGCCCGGGACTAAGCGAGACGAGCAGTACTTC
d_gene: TRBD2
abundance: NA
j_gene: TRBJ2-7
v_gene: TRBV20-1

CDR3aa: CASSFSTGTSGSGAKNIQYF
CDR3nt: TGTGCCAGCAGTTTTTCGACCGGGACTAGCGGGAGTGGAGCCAAAAACATTCAGTACTTC
d_gene: TRBD2
abundance: NA
j_gene: TRBJ2-4
v_gene: TRBV28

CDR3aa: CSARDLGGTEAFF
CDR3nt: TGCAGTGCTAGAGATTTAGGCGGCACTGAAGCTTTCTTT
d_gene: NA
abundance: many
j_gene: TRBJ1-1
v_gene: TRBV20-1

CDR3aa: CSVAVAVGATYEQYF
CDR3nt: TGCAGCGTTGCTGTCGCGGTGGGAGCGACTTACGAGCAGTACTTC
d_gene: NA
abundance: many
j_gene: TRBJ2-7
v_gene: TRBV29-1